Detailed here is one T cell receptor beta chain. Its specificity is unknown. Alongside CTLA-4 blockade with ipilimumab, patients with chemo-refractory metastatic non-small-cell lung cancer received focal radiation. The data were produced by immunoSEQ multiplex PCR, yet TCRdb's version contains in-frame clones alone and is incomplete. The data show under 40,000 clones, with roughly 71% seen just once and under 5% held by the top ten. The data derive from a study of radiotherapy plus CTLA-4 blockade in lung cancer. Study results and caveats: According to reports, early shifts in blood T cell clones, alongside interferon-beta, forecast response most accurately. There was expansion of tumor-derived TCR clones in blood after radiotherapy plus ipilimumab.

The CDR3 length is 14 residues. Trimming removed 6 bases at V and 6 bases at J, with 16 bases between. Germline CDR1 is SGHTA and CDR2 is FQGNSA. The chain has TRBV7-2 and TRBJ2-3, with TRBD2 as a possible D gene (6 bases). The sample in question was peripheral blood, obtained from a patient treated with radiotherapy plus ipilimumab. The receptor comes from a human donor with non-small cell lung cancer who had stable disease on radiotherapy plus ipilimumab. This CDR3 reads CASSRLGLADTQYF. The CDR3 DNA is TGTGCCAGCAGTCGACTAGGTCTTGCTGATACGCAGTATTTT.